The present entry profiles one TCR beta chain with its context. Its target is not known. This sample is drawn from a study of cytomegalovirus exposure and HLA in healthy donors. General study results and limits: The CMV antigen specificity of a few CMV-associated chains was confirmed through in vitro analysis. Reports showed the classifier diagnosing cytomegalovirus status with high specificity and sensitivity.

Trimming took off 4 bases at V and 3 bases at J, with 9 bases between the two ends. The CDR3 runs 13 residues. Germline-derived CDR1 and CDR2 are MGHRA and YSYEKL. Primers for the PCR totalled 60 Vbeta and 13 Jbeta. TCRdb's table, derived via immunoSEQ multiplex PCR, lists solely in-frame clones and lacks some. Of almost 200,000 clones in the sample, roughly 72% were seen once. This clonotype originated in a man between 25 and 39 years old in good health and CMV-seronegative. This chain links TRBV4-1 with TRBJ2-5; D is perhaps TRBD2 (6 bases). The sample taken for sequencing was PBMCs. In DNA, the CDR3 is TGCGCCAGCAGCCCCCCGGGGGAAGAGACCCAGTACTTC. Translated: CASSPPGEETQYF.